Shown below are 10 T cell receptor beta chains from a single sample sequenced in a study of CD8+ T cells in alopecia areata. Extracted from the samples, RNA was reverse transcribed into cDNA to serve as the sequencing template. TCRdb's copy holds only in-frame clones and misses some; the assay was immunoSEQ multiplex PCR. The sample shows over 85,000 clones, 35% to 45% of them seen only once. The source material was CD4+ T cells sorted from blood. These receptors all come from a human donor with alopecia areata.

The chain uses TRBV28 and TRBJ2-7; weak D call: TRBD1 (5 bases). The germline gives CDR1 MDHEN, CDR2 SYDVKM. The germline V and J ends were trimmed by 4 bases and 0 bases, with 7 bases remaining between them. The CDR3 totals 13 residues. The CDR3 here is CASSWGSSYEQYF. CDR3 DNA sequence: TGTGCCAGCAGTTGGGGCAGCTCCTACGAGCAGTACTTC.

In this sample, this clone turned up a few times. V usage is TRBV5-1 and J usage is TRBJ1-1; 10 bases fit TRBD1. The germline V gene has CDR1 SGHRS and CDR2 YFSETQ. This CDR3 spans 16 amino acids. J was trimmed by 4 bases and V by 4 bases; bases with no gene match: 10. The DNA for the CDR3 is TGCGCCAGCAGCGGGACAGGGGCCTCACCGAGCACTGAAGCTTTCTTT. Protein sequence: CASSGTGASPSTEAFF.

The V gene is TRBV29-1, the J gene TRBJ2-7; TRBD2 agrees at 7 bases. The CDR3 has 15 amino acids. The V and J ends lost 3 bases and 7 bases, in that order; junction bases with no gene match: 15. Germline V gene sequence: CDR1 SQVTM, CDR2 ANQGSEA. The CDR3 protein is CSVELGGSIAGEQYF. As DNA, the CDR3 is TGCAGCGTTGAGTTGGGAGGGTCAATTGCGGGTGAGCAGTACTTC.

V gene TRBV29-1 combines with J gene TRBJ2-5, with 7 bases aligning to TRBD1. The CDR3 loop spans 11 amino acids. The germline gives CDR1 SQVTM, CDR2 ANQGSEA. The V segment lost 7 bases and the J segment 4 bases; nucleotides outside the gene matches: 3. The DNA for the CDR3 is TGCAGCGCCCGACAGGGAGAGACCCAGTACTTC. It codes for CSARQGETQYF.

This clone was detected once. The chain employs TRBV11-3 and TRBJ1-6, with 7 nucleotides matching TRBD1. In germline, CDR1 is SGHNT, CDR2 YENEEA. Unmatched junction bases numbered 2, after V lost 3 bases and J lost 6 bases. The CDR3 is made up of 14 amino acids. The CDR3 DNA reads TGTGCCAGCAGCTTGGACAGGAGTAATTCACCCCTCCACTTT. This codes for CASSLDRSNSPLHF.

V and J are TRBV30 and TRBJ1-2; D ambiguous. Trimming stripped 2 bases from V and 1 base from J, with 14 bases between. The germline gives CDR1 GTSNPN, CDR2 SVGIG (reference sequence). The CDR3 is 15 residues long. For the CDR3, the DNA is TGTGCCTGGAGTCCCAATTTATGGGATAACTATGGCTACACCTTC. Translated, it gives CAWSPNLWDNYGYTF.

The chain joins TRBV29-1 to TRBJ1-4, with D possibly matching TRBD1 (6 bases). This CDR3 region has 14 residues. The germline V gene encodes CDR1 SQVTM and CDR2 ANQGSEA. Trimming removed 6 bases from V and 3 bases from J, with 14 bases in between. The CDR3 DNA sequence: TGCAGCGTCCTTCCGGACAGCTCTAATGAAAAACTGTTTTTT. Amino acid sequence: CSVLPDSSNEKLFF.

The V and J genes are TRBV30 and TRBJ2-1, with 7 positions matching TRBD1. The junction had 11 bases not matched to a gene; V was cut back by 0 bases and J by 0 bases. Germline CDR1 GTSNPN, CDR2 SVGIG (reference sequence). This CDR3 contains 18 residues. The CDR3 DNA sequence: TGTGCCTGGAGTGTACCTCGGGACAGATCACTCTCCTACAATGAGCAGTTCTTC. Amino acid sequence: CAWSVPRDRSLSYNEQFF.

This rearrangement joins TRBV5-1 to TRBJ1-6; the match to TRBD1 covers 7 bases. CDR1 is SGHRS, CDR2 YFSETQ, per germline. The CDR3 has 15 residues. Trimming cost V 0 bases and J 7 bases; bases outside gene matches: 4. The chain's CDR3 is CASSLGDRANSPLHF. CDR3 coding DNA: TGCGCCAGCAGCTTGGGTGACAGGGCCAATTCACCCCTCCACTTT.

V gene TRBV5-1 combines with J gene TRBJ2-2; the match to TRBD1 covers 8 bases. The CDR3 consists of 15 residues. CDR1 and CDR2 from the germline V gene are SGHRS and YFSETQ. Trimming removed 4 bases from V and 5 bases from J; junction bases left unmatched: 7. Here the CDR3 DNA reads TGCGCCAGCAGCGTTCAGGGGGCGTTTACCGGGGAGCTGTTTTTT. Its protein is CASSVQGAFTGELFF.